This T cell receptor beta chain emerged from a study of T cells in Graves' hyperthyroidism and ophthalmopathy. This clonotype was counted only a few times. Its cognate antigen is unknown. CDR1 is SNHLY and CDR2 is FYNNEI in the germline V gene. The CDR3 sequence is 15 residues long. The V and J ends lost 1 base and 5 bases respectively, with 11 bases between them. Lactation, pregnancy, other autoimmune disease or uncontrolled infection led to exclusion of patients. RNA transcripts served as the template for amplifying TCR beta CDR3 regions. The primer set for the first-round RT-PCR of the TCR CDR3 was HTBI. TCRdb analysed the multiplex PCR reads with MiXCR anew, one entry per CDR3 protein. The table lists about 400,000 distinct CDR3 sequences, about 14% of them singletons. Study outcomes and limitations: Ophthalmopathy cases were set apart from stable hyperthyroidism by a 13 V-J model. Among thyroid clonotypes expanded above 0.001, most also appeared in blood.

The sequence was collected from a man in his fifties or sixties with Graves' ophthalmopathy. The sample taken for sequencing was blood. The chain joins TRBV2 to TRBJ2-2; tentative D call: TRBD2 (6 bases). CDR3 sequence (DNA): TGTGCCAGCAGTGAAGGGAGGGTCCGGACCGGGGAGCTGTTTTTT. This encodes CASSEGRVRTGELFF.